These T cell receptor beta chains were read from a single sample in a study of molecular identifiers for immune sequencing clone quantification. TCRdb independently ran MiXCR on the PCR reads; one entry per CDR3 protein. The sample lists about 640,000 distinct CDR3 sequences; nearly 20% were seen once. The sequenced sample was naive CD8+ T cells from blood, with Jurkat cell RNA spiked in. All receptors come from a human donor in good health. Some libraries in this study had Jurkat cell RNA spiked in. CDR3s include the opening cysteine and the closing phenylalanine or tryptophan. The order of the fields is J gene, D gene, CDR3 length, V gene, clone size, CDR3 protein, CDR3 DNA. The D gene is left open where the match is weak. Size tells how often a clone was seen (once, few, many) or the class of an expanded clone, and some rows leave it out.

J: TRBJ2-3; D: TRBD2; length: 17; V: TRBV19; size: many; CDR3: CASSITFSGRAEDTQYF; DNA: TGTGCCAGTAGTATTACCTTTAGCGGGAGGGCCGAAGATACGCAGTATTTT
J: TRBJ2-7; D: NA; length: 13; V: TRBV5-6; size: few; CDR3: CASSLMEVYEQYF; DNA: TGTGCCAGCAGCTTGATGGAGGTCTACGAGCAGTACTTC
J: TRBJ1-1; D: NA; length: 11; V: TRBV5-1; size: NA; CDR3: CVSSLNTEAFF; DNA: TGCGTCAGCAGCTTGAACACTGAAGCTTTCTTT
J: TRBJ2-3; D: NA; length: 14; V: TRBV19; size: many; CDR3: CASSVSEDTDTQYF; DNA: TGTGCCAGTAGTGTAAGCGAAGACACAGATACGCAGTATTTT
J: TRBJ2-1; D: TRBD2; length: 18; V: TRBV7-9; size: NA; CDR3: CASSLVSPLAGGYNEQFF; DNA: TGTGCCAGCAGCTTAGTCTCCCCTCTAGCGGGAGGGTACAATGAGCAGTTCTTC
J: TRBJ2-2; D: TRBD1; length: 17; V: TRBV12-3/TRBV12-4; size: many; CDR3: CASSLDRGQGNTGELFF; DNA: TGTGCCAGCAGTCTCGACAGGGGGCAGGGGAACACCGGGGAGCTGTTTTTT
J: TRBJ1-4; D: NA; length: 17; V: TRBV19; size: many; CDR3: CASSIFGTGTTNEKLFF; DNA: TGTGCCAGTAGTATATTTGGGACGGGCACAACTAATGAAAAACTGTTTTTT
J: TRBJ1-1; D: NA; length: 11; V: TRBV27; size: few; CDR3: CASMVNTEAFF; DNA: TGTGCCAGCATGGTGAACACTGAAGCTTTCTTT
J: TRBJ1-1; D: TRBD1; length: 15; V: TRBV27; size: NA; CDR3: CASSTSSGGTTEAFF; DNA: TGTGCCAGCAGTACCTCATCAGGGGGTACGACTGAAGCTTTCTTT
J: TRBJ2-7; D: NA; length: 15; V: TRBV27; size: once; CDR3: CASSGEDGGRNEQYF; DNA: TGTGCCAGCAGTGGGGAGGACGGGGGGCGCAACGAGCAGTACTTC
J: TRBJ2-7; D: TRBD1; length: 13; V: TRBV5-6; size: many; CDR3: CASSTGDSYEQYF; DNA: TGTGCCAGCAGCACCGGGGACAGCTACGAGCAGTACTTC
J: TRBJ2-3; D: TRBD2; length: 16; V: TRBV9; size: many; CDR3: CASSGASGGSTDTQYF; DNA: TGTGCCAGCAGCGGGGCTAGCGGGGGTAGCACAGATACGCAGTATTTT
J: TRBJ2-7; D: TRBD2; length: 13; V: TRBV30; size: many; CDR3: CAWTSGQSYEQYF; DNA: TGTGCCTGGACTAGCGGACAATCCTACGAGCAGTACTTC
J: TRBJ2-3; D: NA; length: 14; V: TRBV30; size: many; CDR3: CAWSVSGSTDTQYF; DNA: TGTGCCTGGAGTGTAAGCGGGAGCACAGATACGCAGTATTTT
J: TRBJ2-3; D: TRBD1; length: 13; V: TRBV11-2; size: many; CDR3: CASRRQGADTQYF; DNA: TGTGCCAGCAGACGACAGGGGGCAGATACGCAGTATTTT
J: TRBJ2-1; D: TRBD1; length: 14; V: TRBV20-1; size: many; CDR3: CSARQNDRGSEQFF; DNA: TGCAGTGCCAGGCAAAACGACAGGGGGAGTGAGCAGTTCTTC
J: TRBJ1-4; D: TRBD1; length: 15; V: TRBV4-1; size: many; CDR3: CASSPLQGVDEKLFF; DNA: TGCGCCAGCAGCCCTTTACAGGGGGTGGACGAAAAACTGTTTTTT
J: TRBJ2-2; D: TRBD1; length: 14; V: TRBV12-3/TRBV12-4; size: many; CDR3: CASTPTGDTGELFF; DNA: TGTGCCAGCACCCCAACAGGGGACACCGGGGAGCTGTTTTTT
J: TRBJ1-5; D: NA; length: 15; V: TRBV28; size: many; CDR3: CASSLWGRVGQPQHF; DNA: TGTGCCAGCAGTTTATGGGGGCGGGTTGGGCAGCCCCAGCATTTT
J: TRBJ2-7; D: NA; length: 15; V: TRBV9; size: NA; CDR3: CASSPLDSGFYEQYF; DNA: TGTGCCAGCAGCCCCCTAGATAGCGGATTCTACGAGCAGTACTTC
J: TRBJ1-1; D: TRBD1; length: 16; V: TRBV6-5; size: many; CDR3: CASSYTGAGGSTEAFF; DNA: TGTGCCAGCAGTTACACCGGGGCAGGGGGGAGCACTGAAGCTTTCTTT
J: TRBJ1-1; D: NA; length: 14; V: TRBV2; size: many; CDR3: CASKEDSLNTEAFF; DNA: TGTGCCAGCAAGGAGGACAGTCTGAACACTGAAGCTTTCTTT
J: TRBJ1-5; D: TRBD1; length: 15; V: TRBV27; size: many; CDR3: CASSRGTGGMQPQHF; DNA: TGTGCCAGCAGTCGGGGGACAGGGGGCATGCAGCCCCAGCATTTT
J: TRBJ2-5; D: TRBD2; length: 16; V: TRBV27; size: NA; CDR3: CASSAYGTSIQETQYF; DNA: TGTGCCAGCAGTGCCTACGGGACTAGCATACAAGAGACCCAGTACTTC
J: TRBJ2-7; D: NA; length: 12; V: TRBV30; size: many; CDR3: CAWSVTRYEQYF; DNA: TGTGCCTGGAGTGTAACCAGATACGAGCAGTACTTC
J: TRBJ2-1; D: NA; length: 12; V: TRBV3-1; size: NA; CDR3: CASSLGSDEQSF; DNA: TGTGCCAGCAGCCTGGGGAGCGATGAGCAGTCCTTC
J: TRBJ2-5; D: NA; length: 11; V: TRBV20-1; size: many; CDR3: CSARAVATQYF; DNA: TGCAGTGCTAGAGCGGTCGCGACCCAGTACTTC
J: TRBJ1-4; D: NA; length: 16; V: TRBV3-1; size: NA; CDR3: CASSQEVYGLGRKLLF; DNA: TGTGCCAGCAGCCAAGAAGTATATGGCCTCGGGCGAAAACTGCTTTTT
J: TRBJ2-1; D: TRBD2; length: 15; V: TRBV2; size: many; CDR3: CASSGGGGPYNEQFF; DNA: TGTGCCAGCAGTGGAGGCGGGGGGCCCTACAATGAGCAGTTCTTC
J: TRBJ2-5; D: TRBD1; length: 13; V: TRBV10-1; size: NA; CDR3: CASSDDREETQYF; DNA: TGCGCCAGCAGTGATGACAGGGAAGAGACCCAGTACTTC
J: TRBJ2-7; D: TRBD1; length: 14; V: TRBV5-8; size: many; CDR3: CASSGDRLSYEQYF; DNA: TGTGCCAGCAGCGGGGACAGGCTCTCCTACGAGCAGTACTTC
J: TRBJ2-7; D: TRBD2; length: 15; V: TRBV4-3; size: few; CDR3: CASSQTSGAYYEQYF; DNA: TGCGCCAGCAGCCAGACTAGCGGGGCATATTACGAGCAGTACTTC
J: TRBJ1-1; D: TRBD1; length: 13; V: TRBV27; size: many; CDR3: CASSPGTGYRAFF; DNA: TGTGCCAGCAGTCCCGGGACAGGGTATAGGGCTTTCTTT
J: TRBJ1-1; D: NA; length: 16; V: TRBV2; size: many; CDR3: CASSEPAGEMNTEAFF; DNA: TGTGCCAGCAGTGAACCGGCAGGGGAAATGAACACTGAAGCTTTCTTT
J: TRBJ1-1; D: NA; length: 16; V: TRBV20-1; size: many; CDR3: CSARLKSVLLNTEAFF; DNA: TGCAGTGCCAGACTAAAGTCGGTCCTGCTGAACACTGAAGCTTTCTTT
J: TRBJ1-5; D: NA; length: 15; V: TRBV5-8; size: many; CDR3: CASSLVDYSNQPQHF; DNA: TGTGCCAGCAGCTTGGTAGATTATAGCAATCAGCCCCAGCATTTT
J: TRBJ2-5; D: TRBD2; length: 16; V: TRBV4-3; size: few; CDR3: CASSQDRGRGGETQYF; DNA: TGCGCCAGCAGCCAAGATCGGGGGAGGGGAGGGGAGACCCAGTACTTC
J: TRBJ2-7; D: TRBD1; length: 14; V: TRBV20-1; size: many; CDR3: CSAEDRGPLYEQYF; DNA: TGCAGTGCCGAGGACAGGGGGCCACTCTACGAGCAGTACTTC